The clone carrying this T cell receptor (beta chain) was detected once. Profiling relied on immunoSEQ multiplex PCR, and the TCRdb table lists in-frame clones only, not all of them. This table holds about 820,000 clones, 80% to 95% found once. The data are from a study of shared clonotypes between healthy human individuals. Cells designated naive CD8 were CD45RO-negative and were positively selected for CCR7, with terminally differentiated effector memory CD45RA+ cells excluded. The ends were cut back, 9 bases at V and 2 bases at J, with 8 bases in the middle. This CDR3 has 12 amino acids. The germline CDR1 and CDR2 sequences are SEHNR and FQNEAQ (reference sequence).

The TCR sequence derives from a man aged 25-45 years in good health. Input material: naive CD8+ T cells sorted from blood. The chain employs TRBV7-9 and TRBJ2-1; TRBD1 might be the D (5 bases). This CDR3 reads CASTGPYNEQFF. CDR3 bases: TGTGCCAGTACAGGCCCCTACAATGAGCAGTTCTTC.